This T cell receptor (beta chain) was captured by sequencing in a study of blood T cells in healthy people across ages. For the second PCR, which ran for 7 to 11 cycles, a sample-barcoded 5' primer and a J-beta primer mix were used. A template-switch adaptor with 12 random nucleotides tagged each cDNA molecule. A single record per CDR3 protein comes from TCRdb applying MiXCR to the 5' RACE reads. Altogether 540,000 or so distinct CDR3 sequences are present, 27% being singletons, with the ten largest covering around a sixth. Details on this clonotype: Its antigen is undetermined.

Germline CDR1 MNHEY, CDR2 SVGEGT. The CDR3 totals 15 residues. The ends were cut back, 6 bases at V and 7 bases at J, with 21 bases in the middle. Collection of 9 to 10 milliliters of peripheral blood was performed for each donor. Study conclusions and caveats: A conclusive naive versus antigen-experienced comparison was prevented by the unsorted PBMCs.

V and J are TRBV6-2 or TRBV6-3 and TRBJ1-2; D is perhaps TRBD1 (6 bases). The sequence derives from a woman in her sixties or seventies in good health. The sequenced material came from blood. CDR3 in amino acids: CASSPASSGATGYTF. CDR3 coding DNA: TGTGCCAGCAGCCCTGCCAGCTCGGGGGCGACTGGCTACACCTTC.